The T cell receptor beta chain described here comes from a study of graft-versus-host responses after intestinal transplantation. The overall study: Uniformly, recipients were administered anti-thymocyte globulin induction with subsequent tacrolimus and steroids for approximately 3 years.

Findings of the study overall: Ileal or blood samples showed some GvH clones first, and such clones were also found in recipient marrow. Early post-transplant HvG declines tracked with peak circulating GvH clone levels. Graft-donor T cell macrochimerism in patients accompanied high graft-versus-host to host-versus-graft clonal ratios in allografts.

CDR1 is SGDLS and CDR2 is YYNGEE in the germline V gene. The CDR3 is 16 amino acids. The V and J ends lost 4 bases and 7 bases, in that order; junction bases with no gene match: 12. Measured with immunoSEQ multiplex PCR; TCRdb has only the in-frame clones, and not every one. Of approximately 49,000 clones in the sample, approximately 95% were seen once. With regard to this clone: Antigen: not known.

This TCR was recovered from a human donor who was the organ donor for an intestinal transplant. Here the sequenced sample was unstimulated CD8+ T cells sorted from spleen or lymph node cells, taken before transplant. The chain recombines TRBV9 with TRBJ2-1; TRBD1 agrees at 9 bases. DNA for the CDR3: TGTGCCAGCAGCCCCAGATCCGGGACAGGGATGAATGAGCAGTTCTTC. This translates into CASSPRSGTGMNEQFF.